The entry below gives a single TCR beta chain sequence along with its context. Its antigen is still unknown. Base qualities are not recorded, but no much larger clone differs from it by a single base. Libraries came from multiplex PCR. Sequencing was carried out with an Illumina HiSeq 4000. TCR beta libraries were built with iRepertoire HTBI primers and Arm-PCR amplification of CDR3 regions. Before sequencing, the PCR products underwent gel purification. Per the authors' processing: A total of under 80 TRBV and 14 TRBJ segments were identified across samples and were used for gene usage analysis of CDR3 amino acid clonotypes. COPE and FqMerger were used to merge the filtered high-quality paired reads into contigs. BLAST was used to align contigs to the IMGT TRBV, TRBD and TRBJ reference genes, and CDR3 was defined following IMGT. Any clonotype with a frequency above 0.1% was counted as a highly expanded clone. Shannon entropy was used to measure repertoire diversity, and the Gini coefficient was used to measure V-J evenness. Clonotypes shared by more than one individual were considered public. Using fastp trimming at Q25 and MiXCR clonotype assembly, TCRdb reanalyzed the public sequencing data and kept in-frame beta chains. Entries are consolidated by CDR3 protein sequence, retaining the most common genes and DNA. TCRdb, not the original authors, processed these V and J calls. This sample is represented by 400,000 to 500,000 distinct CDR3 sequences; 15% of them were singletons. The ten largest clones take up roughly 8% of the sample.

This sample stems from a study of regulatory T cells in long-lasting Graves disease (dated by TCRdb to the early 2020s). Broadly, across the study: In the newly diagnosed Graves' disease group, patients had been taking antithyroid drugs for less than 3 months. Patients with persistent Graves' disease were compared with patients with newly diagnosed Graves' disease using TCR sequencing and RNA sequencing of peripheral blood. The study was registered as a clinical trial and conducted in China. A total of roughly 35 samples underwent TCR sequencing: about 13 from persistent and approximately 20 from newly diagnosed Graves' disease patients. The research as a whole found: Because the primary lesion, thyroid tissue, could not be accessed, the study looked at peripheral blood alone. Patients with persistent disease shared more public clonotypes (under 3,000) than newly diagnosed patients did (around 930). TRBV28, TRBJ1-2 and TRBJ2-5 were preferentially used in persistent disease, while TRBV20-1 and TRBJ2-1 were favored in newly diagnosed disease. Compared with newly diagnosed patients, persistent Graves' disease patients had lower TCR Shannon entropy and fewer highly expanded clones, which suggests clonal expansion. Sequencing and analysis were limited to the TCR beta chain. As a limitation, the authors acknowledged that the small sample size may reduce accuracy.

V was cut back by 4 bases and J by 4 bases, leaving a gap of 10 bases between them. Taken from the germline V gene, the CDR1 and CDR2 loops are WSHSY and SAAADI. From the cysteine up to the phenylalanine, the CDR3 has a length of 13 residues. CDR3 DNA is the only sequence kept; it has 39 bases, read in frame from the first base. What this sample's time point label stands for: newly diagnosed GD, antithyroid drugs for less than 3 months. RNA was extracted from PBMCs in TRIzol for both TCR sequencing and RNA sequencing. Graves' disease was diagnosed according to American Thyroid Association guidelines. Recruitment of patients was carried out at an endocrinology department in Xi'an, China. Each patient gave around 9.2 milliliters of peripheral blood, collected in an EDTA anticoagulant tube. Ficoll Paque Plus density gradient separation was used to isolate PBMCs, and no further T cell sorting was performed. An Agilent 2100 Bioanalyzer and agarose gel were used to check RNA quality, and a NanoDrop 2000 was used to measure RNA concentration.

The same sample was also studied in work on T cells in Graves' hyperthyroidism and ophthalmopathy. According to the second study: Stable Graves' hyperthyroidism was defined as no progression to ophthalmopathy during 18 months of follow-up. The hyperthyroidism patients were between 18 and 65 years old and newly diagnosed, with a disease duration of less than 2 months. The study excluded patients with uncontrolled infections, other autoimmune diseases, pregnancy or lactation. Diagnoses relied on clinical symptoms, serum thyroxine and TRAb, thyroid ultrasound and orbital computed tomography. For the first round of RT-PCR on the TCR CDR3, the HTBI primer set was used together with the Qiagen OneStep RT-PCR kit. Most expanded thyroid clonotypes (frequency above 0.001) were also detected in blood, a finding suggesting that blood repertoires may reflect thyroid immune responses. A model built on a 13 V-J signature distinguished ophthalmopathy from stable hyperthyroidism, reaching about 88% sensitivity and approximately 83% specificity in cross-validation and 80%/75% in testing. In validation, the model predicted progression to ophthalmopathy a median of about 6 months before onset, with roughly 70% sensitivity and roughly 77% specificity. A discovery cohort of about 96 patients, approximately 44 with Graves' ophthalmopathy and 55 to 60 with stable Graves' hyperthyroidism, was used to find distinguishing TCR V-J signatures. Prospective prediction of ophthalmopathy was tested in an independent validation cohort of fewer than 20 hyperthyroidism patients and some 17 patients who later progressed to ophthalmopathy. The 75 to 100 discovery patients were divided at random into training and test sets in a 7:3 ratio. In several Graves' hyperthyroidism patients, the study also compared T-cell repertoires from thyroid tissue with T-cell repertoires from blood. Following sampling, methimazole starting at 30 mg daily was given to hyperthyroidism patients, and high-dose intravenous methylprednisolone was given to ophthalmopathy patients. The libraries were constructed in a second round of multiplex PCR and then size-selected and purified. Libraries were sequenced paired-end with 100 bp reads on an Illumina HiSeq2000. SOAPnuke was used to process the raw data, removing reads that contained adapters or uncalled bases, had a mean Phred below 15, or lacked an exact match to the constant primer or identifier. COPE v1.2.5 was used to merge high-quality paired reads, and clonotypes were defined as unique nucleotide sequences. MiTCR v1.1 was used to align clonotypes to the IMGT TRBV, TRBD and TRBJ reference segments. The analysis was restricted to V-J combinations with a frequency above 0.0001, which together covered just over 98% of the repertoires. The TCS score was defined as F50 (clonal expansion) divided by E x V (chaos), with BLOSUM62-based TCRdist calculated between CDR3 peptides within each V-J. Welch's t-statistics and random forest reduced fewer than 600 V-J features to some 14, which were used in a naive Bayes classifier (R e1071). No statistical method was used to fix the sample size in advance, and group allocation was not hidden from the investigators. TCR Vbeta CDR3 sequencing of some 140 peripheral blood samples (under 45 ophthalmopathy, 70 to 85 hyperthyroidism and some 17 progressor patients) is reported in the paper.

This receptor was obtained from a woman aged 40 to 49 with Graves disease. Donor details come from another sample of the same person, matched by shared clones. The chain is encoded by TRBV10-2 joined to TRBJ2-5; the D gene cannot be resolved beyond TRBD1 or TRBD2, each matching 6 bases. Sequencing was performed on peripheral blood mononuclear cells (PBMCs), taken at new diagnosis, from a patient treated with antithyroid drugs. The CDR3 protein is CASSVQGGETQYF. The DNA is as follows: TGCGCCAGCAGTGTACAGGGAGGAGAGACCCAGTACTTC.